The T cell receptor beta chain described here comes from a study of T cells in localized non-small cell lung cancer. Whole-study results and caveats: Within adjacent lung there appeared a median approximately 58 of the top 100 tumor clones. Uninvolved adjacent lung had higher T cell clonality than tumor and all other tissues. Because sequencing included only one region (of the tumor), heterogeneity remains possible.

The CDR3 contains 13 residues. Germline V gives CDR1 MNHNS, CDR2 SASEGT. V lost 7 bases and J 15 bases, leaving 22 bases between the germline ends. Data came from immunoSEQ multiplex PCR; TCRdb stores just in-frame clones and leaves some out. Here the sample spans some 16,000 clones, around nine tenths being singletons. Of note for this clone: Its specificity is not known.

The chain is built from TRBV6-1 and TRBJ1-5; D is ambiguous. The material sequenced was peripheral blood, taken before any cancer treatment. The source of this sequence is a female donor older than 55 with stage III squamous cell lung carcinoma. CDR3 nucleotide sequence: TGTGCCAGCATTCCCCAAGCGGGCAGTCCTCGGCATTTT. Translating gives CASIPQAGSPRHF.